The 3 T cell receptor beta chains below all came from one sample that was sequenced in a study of T cell responses to AZD1222 COVID-19 vaccine. Assay used: immunoSEQ multiplex PCR; TCRdb lists only in-frame clones, some missing. Altogether around 250,000 clones are present, just over 90% being singletons, with the ten largest covering around 0.57%. This specimen consisted of peripheral blood, obtained on day 0 of AZD1222 vaccination. Receptors originate from an adult in good health.

The chain recombines TRBV5-4 with TRBJ2-7, with 7 bases that match TRBD1. CDR1 is SGHNT and CDR2 is YYREEE in the germline V gene (reference sequence). J was trimmed by 0 bases and V by 0 bases; bases with no gene match: 0. CDR3 size: 14 residues. The CDR3 here is CASSLGQGSYEQYF. Here the CDR3 DNA reads TGTGCCAGCAGCTTGGGACAGGGCTCCTACGAGCAGTACTTC.

DNA of the CDR3: TGTGCCAGCAGTGAAGATTACCGGGTCCAGGGCACAGATACGCAGTATTTT. Translating gives CASSEDYRVQGTDTQYF. J is TRBJ2-3 and V is TRBV25-1, with unresolved D. CDR1 and CDR2 (germline): MGHDK, SYGVNS. Trimming shortened V by 2 bases and J by 1 base, and 16 bases separated the two germline ends. CDR3 length: 17 residues.

The chain recombines TRBV5-1 with TRBJ2-3; 12 positions agree with TRBD2. CDR1 and CDR2 from the germline V gene are SGHRS and YFSETQ. V shed 1 base, J shed 4 bases, and the junction held 7 bases outside the gene matches. The CDR3 is made up of 17 amino acids. The CDR3 sequence: CASSLRTTSGGPDTQYF. The DNA for the CDR3 is TGCGCCAGCAGCTTGCGGACGACTAGCGGGGGACCAGATACGCAGTATTTT.